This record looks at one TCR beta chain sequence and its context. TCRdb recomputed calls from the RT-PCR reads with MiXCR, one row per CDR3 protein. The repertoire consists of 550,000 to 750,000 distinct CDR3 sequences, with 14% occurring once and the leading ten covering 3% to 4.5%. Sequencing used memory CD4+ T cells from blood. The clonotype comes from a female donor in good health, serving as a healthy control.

CDR3 region: CASSGTSGEADTQYF. CDR3 bases: TGTGCCAGCAGTGGGACTAGCGGGGAGGCAGATACGCAGTATTTT. The chain has TRBV2 and TRBJ2-3, with 12 bases fitting TRBD2. The CDR3 loop spans 15 amino acids. Unmatched junction bases numbered 3, after V lost 4 bases and J lost 4 bases. CDR1 and CDR2 from the germline V gene are SNHLY and FYNNEI. Filled out from reference TRBV2 and TRBJ2-3, the complete variable domain reads EPEVTQTPSHQVTQMGQEVILRCVPISNHLYFYWYRQILGQKVEFLVSFYNNEISEKSEIFDDQFSVERPDGSNFTLKIRSTKLEDSAMYFCASSGTSGEADTQYFGPGTRLTVL.